This T cell receptor beta chain originates from a study of tumor-infiltrating lymphocytes in primary liver carcinoma (dated by TCRdb to the late 2010s). With regard to the full study: Between late 2015 and March 2016, a handful of patients in China with histopathologically diagnosed primary liver carcinoma had surgical resection. Of the five patients, three men and two women aged 30 to 69 years, four had hepatocellular carcinoma and one had combined HCC and intrahepatic cholangiocarcinoma. The five patients had tumors staged T1-T3 N0M0, with maximum diameters ranging from roughly 4.2 to 10 cm. Each sample produced about 3.5 to 7.5 million productive TCRbeta reads, and read depth showed no significant difference between tissue types. Across five regions of each liver tumor, along with adjacent normal tissue and blood, the study brought together TCRbeta repertoire sequencing, expression microarrays and whole-exome sequencing. A total of some 35 specimens from 5 patients went through TCRbeta repertoire sequencing, namely 25 tumor regions, 5 adjacent noncancerous liver tissues and 5 peripheral blood samples. Repertoires from technical replicates were highly reproducible, with mean shared-clone rates around 0.87 and correlation coefficients above 0.95. Findings and caveats that apply to the study as a whole: The top 250 clones made up a significantly larger repertoire fraction in tumors than in blood (p = 0.039). Consistent with antigen-driven expansion, pairs of tumor regions showed higher repertoire overlap (mean about 36%) than either tumor-adjacent pairs (around 17%) or tumor-blood pairs (around 14%). Only the TCR beta chain was sequenced, which likely underestimates true repertoire diversity because unpaired alpha chains were not captured. With just a few patients in the study, the authors point out that the findings should be validated in a larger study. Because the samples were bulk and unsorted, CD4+ and CD8+ T cell repertoires could not be compared.

Blood RNA was extracted from unsorted whole blood using TRIzol reagent, and germline DNA was obtained with the DNeasy Blood & Tissue kit. At the time of sampling, the patients had chronic HBV infection and had not received any treatment. Before surgery, 3 to 5 milliliters of peripheral blood were drawn into K2EDTA tubes. Trimming removed 3 bases from V and 10 bases from J, leaving 22 bases between the germline ends. The CDR3, from cysteine to phenylalanine, totals 15 residues. Just CDR3 DNA is preserved here, 45 bases in frame from base 1. CDR1 and CDR2 (SGHDT, YYEEEE) derive from the germline V gene. Starting from about 550 ng total RNA, TCRbeta-specific cDNA was produced by reverse transcription with a constant-region primer and ProtoScript II reverse transcriptase. Construction of the TCRbeta libraries relied on three nested rounds of multiplex PCR, following a slightly modified ARM-PCR procedure. Each of the first two PCR rounds ran for around 10 cycles using multiplex TRBV1-TRBV30 forward primers together with a Cbeta reverse primer. Sample barcodes and Illumina adapters were added in a final 25-cycle PCR using Deep VentR polymerase. Before sequencing, amplicons of 200-500 bp were purified from gel using a QIAquick gel extraction kit. The TCRbeta amplicons were sequenced with 250-bp paired-end reads on an Illumina HiSeq 2500. The paper's processing steps were these. To recover full CDR3 sequences, reads were quality-trimmed using Trimmomatic v0.33 and paired reads were then merged using FLASH v1.2.11. V, D and J germline segments were assigned to the rearranged TCRbeta sequences using MiGEC v1.2.1b. VDJtools v1.0.0 computed clonotype statistics and Shannon-Wiener diversity indices. To cut down on sampling bias, every analysis after diversity analysis relied on just the 250 most abundant clonotypes from each sample. TCRdb reworked the public reads: Q25 trimming with fastp, MiXCR clone assembly, productive beta chains retained. Merged by CDR3 protein, the rows form single entries marked with the most common genes and DNA. TCRdb's processing, not the authors' own work, is the source of the V and J calls. In this sample the table shows a few hundred thousand distinct CDR3 sequences, almost 60% of which occur a single time. Approximately 15% of the sample is in the top ten clones.

Of note for this clonotype: Its cognate antigen has yet to be identified. No per-base quality is available; no much larger clone lies one base away.

The sequenced sample was peripheral blood. This TCR was sampled from a young woman with primary liver carcinoma and hepatitis B virus infection. The sequence is built from TRBV5-6 and TRBJ1-1; TRBD1 might be the D gene, on 5 matching bases. The CDR3 region reads CASSWWGTEHSRAFF. The sequenced DNA: TGTGCCAGCAGCTGGTGGGGGACGGAACACTCCAGAGCTTTCTTT.